This TCR beta chain was captured in a study of blood T cell repertoires in COVID-19. Background on the study: The United States, Italy and Spain supplied acute and convalescent COVID-19 samples. PBMCs, B-cell-depleted T cells, or T cells were the source of the cDNA or gDNA that made up the material.

In the authors' workflow: Estimation of nucleated cell counts relied on the amplification of reference gene primers. The repertoire was sequenced with immunoSEQ multiplex PCR; TCRdb's copy has only in-frame clones and lacks some. That table supplies the V and J calls and clone size; D and trimming were determined from the DNA. The data show under 150,000 clones, 85% seen once. Germline CDR1 is SGHRS and CDR2 is YFSETQ. V shed 2 bases and J shed 2 bases, with 14 bases lying between them. This CDR3 region has 16 residues. Material: peripheral blood. This chain connects TRBV5-1 to TRBJ1-3, with D possibly being TRBD1 (5 bases). The receptor's source is a man older than 75 with acute or convalescent COVID-19. CDR3 sequence reads: CASSLIGQGAGNTIYF. CDR3 DNA: TGCGCCAGCAGCTTAATCGGGCAGGGCGCTGGAAACACCATATATTTT.